A single sample gave rise to the 2 T cell receptor beta chains below, sequenced in a study of long-term antiretroviral therapy in people with HIV. Survey level was the resolution at which the v3.0 immunoSEQ assay ran. The protocol was immunoSEQ multiplex PCR, while the TCRdb copy is restricted to in-frame clones and leaves out a portion. The sample lists about 28,000 clones, about 89% occurring once. This sample comprised unsorted PBMCs, obtained 3.1 years after starting antiretroviral therapy. These receptors were collected from a man in his late teens or twenties with HIV.

This clone qualifies as large. The CDR3 protein is CASSLAWGRQETQYF. CDR3 coding DNA: TGTGCCAGCAGCCTCGCTTGGGGGCGGCAAGAGACCCAGTACTTC. The rearrangement joins TRBV7-9 to TRBJ2-5; TRBD1 might be the D (6 bases). The CDR3 runs to 15 residues. CDR1 SEHNR and CDR2 FQNEAQ come from the germline V gene (reference sequence). Deletions cut 5 bases from V and 2 bases from J, with 15 bases between.

The genes are TRBV28 and TRBJ1-4; D possibly corresponds to TRBD1 (5 bases). This CDR3 contains 16 residues. V was shortened by 3 bases and J by 0 bases, with 11 bases between the two germline ends. Per germline, CDR1 MDHEN and CDR2 SYDVKM. As DNA, the CDR3 is TGTGCCAGCAGTTTGGGACGTCGTGCAACTAATGAAAAACTGTTTTTT. Translation: CASSLGRRATNEKLFF.